The T cell receptor (beta chain) under discussion was sequenced for a study of T cell responses to AZD1222 COVID-19 vaccine. Study details: It was second doses at about 4 or about 12 weeks that were pooled. Findings of the study overall: Two AZD1222 doses significantly raised spike-specific TCR breadth and depth over controls. Sampling captured repertoires only after the peak T cell response.

The method was immunoSEQ multiplex PCR; TCRdb's version includes in-frame clones alone and lacks a portion of them. Of 150,000 to 180,000 clones in the sample, 88% are singletons; the top ten hold 3% to 3.5%. Of note for this clone: No antigen is known for it.

V was shortened by 3 bases and J by 8 bases, with 16 bases between the two germline ends. Germline V gene sequence: CDR1 SQVTM, CDR2 ANQGSEA. The CDR3 loop spans 13 amino acids. The TCR originated in an adult in good health. The gene calls are TRBV29-1 and TRBJ1-2; TRBD1 might be the D (5 bases). This specimen was peripheral blood, taken on day 0 of AZD1222 vaccination. The CDR3 sequence is CSVDIKGHSGYTF. In DNA, the CDR3 is TGCAGCGTTGACATTAAGGGGCATTCAGGCTACACCTTC.